This T cell receptor (beta chain) emerged from a study of T cell changes during pregnancy in multiple sclerosis. Turning to this clone: The junction departs from germline at one end; a sequencing error may be responsible.

Only in-frame clones appear in the TCRdb table, and some are missing; sequencing was by immunoSEQ multiplex PCR. Altogether 90,000 to 120,000 clones are present, just under 95% being singletons, with the ten largest covering 0.78%. CDR1 SSHAT and CDR2 FNYEAQ come from the germline V gene (reference sequence). This CDR3 region has 13 residues. The TCR was taken from a female donor in good health, enrolled as a control in a pregnancy study. The chain has TRBV7-7 and TRBJ1-1; D unresolved. The sequenced sample was peripheral blood, obtained in the third trimester of pregnancy. CDR3 residues: CASSIGRGTEAFF. The CDR3 DNA reads as TGTGCTAGCAGCATCGGACGGGGAACTGAAGCTTTCTTT.